This T cell receptor beta chain came from a study of Ad26.COV2.S vaccination and SARS-CoV-2 variants. Study-wide context: Once or twice, 56 days apart, Ad26.COV2.S was delivered intramuscularly.

As for this clone: Other DNA sequences from this sample encode an identical CDR3 as well.

The V end was cut by 1 base, the J end by 3 bases, with 9 bases between. The CDR3 runs 13 residues. Germline values: CDR1 GTSNPN, CDR2 SVGIG (reference sequence). Described treatment: around 19 received Ad26.COV2.S at low or high dose, single or two shots; about 5 received placebo; per-sample allocation not given. On day 63 after the first injection, vaccine and placebo recipients gave samples. Profiling relied on immunoSEQ multiplex PCR, and the TCRdb table lists in-frame clones only, not all of them. Found here are under 600,000 clones, roughly nine tenths of them singletons; the top ten hold over 1.5%.

The J gene is TRBJ1-1, the V gene TRBV30, with D maybe TRBD1 (5 bases). The sequence was collected from a person aged 18-60 years who received the Ad26.COV2.S COVID-19 vaccine or a placebo. This specimen was peripheral blood, taken in a trial of Ad26.COV2.S vaccine versus placebo. The CDR3: CAWSEAGHTEAFF. Written as DNA, the CDR3 is TGTGCCTGGAGTGAGGCAGGGCACACTGAAGCTTTCTTT. Full variable domain (rest looked up from reference TRBV30 and TRBJ1-1): SQTIHQWPATLVQPVGSPLSLECTVEGTSNPNLYWYRQAAGRGLQLLFYSVGIGQISSEVPQNLSASRPQDRQFILSSKKLLLSDSGFYLCAWSEAGHTEAFFGQGTRLTVV.